This passage covers 27 T cell receptor beta chains from one sample sequenced in a study of T-cell reconstitution after alpha-beta-depleted transplantation in children. Construction of the TCRbeta library involved unique molecular identifiers. Each CDR3 protein is one row after TCRdb ran MiXCR on the PCR reads. The profile shows some 250,000 distinct CDR3 sequences, approximately 12% of them singletons. The source was PBMCs from the stem cell graft donor, collected from the stem cell graft. The receptor set was obtained from a human donor who donated a stem cell graft to a child with acute lymphoblastic leukemia.

This clonotype was seen a few times. V gene TRBV12-3 or TRBV12-4 combines with J gene TRBJ2-7, with TRBD1 matching 9 bases. The J segment lost 3 bases and the V segment lost 3 bases, leaving 18 bases of the junction unmatched. The CDR3 extends over 19 amino acids. CDR3 coding DNA: TGTGCCAGCAGTTTTTATCCGGGACAGGGCGTAGAGAGGGGCTACGAGCAGTACTTC. This codes for CASSFYPGQGVERGYEQYF.

The sample holds many counts of this clonotype. The chain links TRBV13 to TRBJ2-3, with D unresolved. Trimming removed 1 base from V and 6 bases from J, with 5 bases in between. CDR1 PRHDT and CDR2 FYEKMQ come from the germline V gene (reference sequence). The CDR3 contains 12 residues. CDR3 in amino acids: CASSLERDTQYF. The CDR3 nucleotides read TGTGCCAGCAGCTTAGAAAGGGATACGCAGTATTTT.

In this sample, this clonotype turned up a few times. The J gene is TRBJ2-7, the V gene TRBV28; possibly TRBD1 for D (5 bases). The length of the CDR3 is 11 residues. CDR1 MDHEN and CDR2 SYDVKM come from the germline V gene. Trimming removed 5 bases from V and 6 bases from J, with 8 bases in between. In DNA, the CDR3 is TGTGCCAGCAGTAAAAGGGGCGAGCAGTACTTC. Translating gives CASSKRGEQYF.

This clonotype has at least ten counts. The rearrangement uses TRBV3-1 and TRBJ2-1; D is unclear. Germline lookup yields CDR1 LGHDT and CDR2 YNNKEL (reference sequence). The CDR3 is made up of 15 amino acids. Trimming left V 1 base short and J 0 bases short, with 7 bases between. CDR3 nucleotides: TGTGCCAGCAGCCAAGCGGAGAGCTCCTACAATGAGCAGTTCTTC. It codes for CASSQAESSYNEQFF.

There are a few counts of this clonotype. This chain uses TRBV20-1 with TRBJ2-7; TRBD1 aligns across 8 bases. The V gene end was trimmed by 1 base and the J gene end by 5 bases; junction bases not matched to a gene: 7. CDR3 length: 14 residues. CDR1 and CDR2 from the germline V gene are DFQATT and SNEGSKA (reference sequence). This CDR3 reads CSARAARGLNEQYF. The CDR3 DNA follows: TGCAGTGCTAGAGCGGCCAGGGGGCTCAACGAGCAGTACTTC.

The genes are TRBV7-6 and TRBJ2-1, with no clear D. The germline CDR1 and CDR2 sequences are SGHVS and FNYEAQ. Trimming cost V 5 bases and J 5 bases, with 13 bases left between them. This CDR3 has 14 residues. CDR3 amino acids: CASSLTTWNNEQFF. The CDR3 bases are TGTGCCAGCAGCCTTACCACATGGAACAATGAGCAGTTCTTC. Complete variable domain (other parts from reference TRBV7-6 and TRBJ2-1): GAGVSQSPRYKVTKRGQDVALRCDPISGHVSLYWYRQALGQGPEFLTYFNYEAQQDKSGLPNDRFSAERPEGSISTLTIQRTEQRDSAMYRCASSLTTWNNEQFFGPGTRLTVL.

V and J are TRBV29-1 and TRBJ1-6; unclear D gene. The CDR3 runs to 13 residues. Per germline, CDR1 SQVTM and CDR2 ANQGSEA. V dropped 7 bases and J dropped 0 bases, with 7 bases sitting between them. The chain's CDR3 is CSAKSSYNSPLHF. CDR3 DNA: TGCAGCGCCAAAAGCTCCTATAATTCACCCCTCCACTTT.

This clonotype was recorded at least ten times. The chain links TRBV29-1 to TRBJ2-5; tentatively, D is TRBD1 or TRBD2 (5 bases each). Between the trimmed V and J ends, which lost 5 bases and 1 base, there was a span of 8 bases. Germline V CDR1 and CDR2: SQVTM, ANQGSEA. The CDR3 sequence is 12 residues long. Written as DNA, the CDR3 is TGCAGCGTTAAGGGGACCCAAGAGACCCAGTACTTC. It translates to CSVKGTQETQYF. Using reference TRBV29-1 and TRBJ2-5 for the parts outside the CDR3, the full variable domain is SAVISQKPSRDICQRGTSLTIQCQVDSQVTMMFWYRQQPGQSLTLIATANQGSEATYESGFVIDKFPISRPNLTFSTLTVSNMSPEDSSIYLCSVKGTQETQYFGPGTRLLVL.

This clonotype was found a few times. The genes are TRBV5-1 and TRBJ2-7; either TRBD1 or TRBD2 may supply D (5 bases each). With 4 bases removed from V and 3 bases from J, the gap between germline ends came to 14 bases. Germline-derived CDR1 and CDR2 are SGHRS and YFSETQ. CDR3 length equals 14 residues. The CDR3 DNA is TGCGCCAGCAGCCCAGGGAGCGCGAACTACGAGCAGTACTTC. Its translation is CASSPGSANYEQYF.

As regards this clonotype: One base away lies a much larger clone, so this may be a sequencing read error. V and J are TRBV5-1 and TRBJ1-1, with TRBD1 identical over 8 bases. Germline CDR1 is SGHRS and CDR2 is YFSETQ. Germline trimming cut 0 bases from V and 3 bases from J; bases unmatched to any gene: 16. This CDR3 is 19 amino acids long. CDR3 DNA: TGCGCCAGCAGCTTGGCCTGGCGTGTACAGGGGGGGAAGCACACTGAAGCTTTCTTT. Its translation is CASSLAWRVQGGKHTEAFF.

There are many counts of this clonotype. The chain carries TRBV25-1 and TRBJ1-5; D perhaps matches TRBD1 (6 bases). Germline CDR1 reads MGHDK; CDR2 reads SYGVNS. This CDR3 is built from 14 residues. V was pared by 3 bases and J by 6 bases, with 12 bases between. The CDR3 nucleotides read TGTGCCAGCAGTGATCCGGGGGCCGGTCAGCCCCAGCATTTT. Translation gives CASSDPGAGQPQHF.

This clonotype was counted many times. The V and J genes are TRBV12-3 or TRBV12-4 and TRBJ1-1, with D unresolved. The CDR3 is 12 residues long. Trimming removed 7 bases at V and 1 base at J, with 7 bases between. The CDR3 bases are TGTGCCAGCATCCTAGGGAACACTGAAGCTTTCTTT. Protein product: CASILGNTEAFF.

This clonotype was observed many times. V usage is TRBV6-2 or TRBV6-3 and J usage is TRBJ1-2; no firm D call. CDR1 is MNHEY, CDR2 SVGEGT, per germline. CDR3 length: 14 amino acids. The V end was cut by 6 bases, the J end by 5 bases, with 16 bases between. The CDR3 region is CASSESGLYYGYTF. In DNA form, the CDR3 reads TGTGCCAGCAGCGAAAGCGGTCTTTATTATGGCTACACCTTC.

The chain joins TRBV5-5 to TRBJ2-5; maybe TRBD1 (5 bases). From germline, CDR1 is SGHKS and CDR2 YYEKEE (reference sequence). Trimming left V 8 bases short and J 1 base short, with 12 bases between. The CDR3 covers 13 residues. The DNA of the CDR3 is TGTGCCAGGGCCCCAGGGATCCAAGAGACCCAGTACTTC. The encoded protein is CARAPGIQETQYF.

This clonotype was seen at least ten times. V is TRBV6-2 or TRBV6-3 and J is TRBJ2-4; 7 nucleotides agree with TRBD1. J lost 3 bases, V lost 5 bases, and 7 bases had no gene match. The CDR3 sequence is 15 residues long. Germline V lookup: CDR1 MNHEY, CDR2 SVGEGT. The CDR3 nucleotides are TGTGCCAGCAGTGACAGGGAAGAGAGCAAAAACATTCAGTACTTC. This sequence encodes CASSDREESKNIQYF.

This clonotype came up many times. CDR3 in amino acids: CATSDRDRGLEEQYF. The CDR3 region has the DNA TGTGCCACCAGTGACCGGGACAGGGGGCTGGAAGAGCAGTACTTC. The genes are TRBV24-1 and TRBJ2-7; TRBD1 matches 12 bases. Germline V gene data show CDR1 as KGHDR and CDR2 as SFDVKD. The ends lost 4 bases at V and 7 bases at J; junction bases unmatched: 7. The CDR3 contains 15 residues.

This clonotype was counted ten times or more. The gene calls are TRBV25-1 and TRBJ2-1; 7 positions agree with TRBD2. The CDR3 consists of 14 residues. The germline CDR1 and CDR2 sequences are MGHDK and SYGVNS. After removal of 3 bases from V and 5 bases from J, the junction contained 4 bases not matched to a gene. The CDR3 DNA is TGTGCCAGCAGTGACGTGACTAGCAACAATGAGCAGTTCTTC. This translates into CASSDVTSNNEQFF.

This clonotype was counted many times. This sequence joins TRBV28 and TRBJ2-5; 11 nucleotides agree with TRBD1. Germline assignment: CDR1 MDHEN and CDR2 SYDVKM. J was trimmed by 7 bases and V by 4 bases; bases with no gene match: 8. The CDR3 covers 15 residues. CDR3 sequence: CASSSPGQGDWTQYF. CDR3 bases: TGTGCCAGCAGTTCCCCGGGACAGGGGGACTGGACCCAGTACTTC. The whole variable domain, filled in from reference TRBV28 and TRBJ2-5, reads DVKVTQSSRYLVKRTGEKVFLECVQDMDHENMFWYRQDPGLGLRLIYFSYDVKMKEKGDIPEGYSVSREKKERFSLILESASTNQTSMYLCASSSPGQGDWTQYFGPGTRLLVL.

In this sample, this clonotype turned up many times. The chain links TRBV28 to TRBJ2-7; TRBD2 agrees at 7 bases. The CDR3 is made up of 14 amino acids. Germline CDR1 is MDHEN and CDR2 is SYDVKM. Losses at the gene ends were 6 bases for V and 3 bases for J; bases not matched to a gene: 8. The CDR3 sequence: CASSFLAESYEQYF. As DNA, the CDR3 is TGTGCCAGCAGCTTTCTAGCGGAAAGCTACGAGCAGTACTTC. Filled out from reference TRBV28 and TRBJ2-7, the complete variable domain reads DVKVTQSSRYLVKRTGEKVFLECVQDMDHENMFWYRQDPGLGLRLIYFSYDVKMKEKGDIPEGYSVSREKKERFSLILESASTNQTSMYLCASSFLAESYEQYFGPGTRLTVT.

This clonotype was detected many times. V usage is TRBV5-1 and J usage is TRBJ2-5; 9 bases are shared with TRBD2. Trimming cost V 2 bases and J 5 bases; bases outside gene matches: 10. The germline V gene encodes CDR1 SGHRS and CDR2 YFSETQ. The CDR3 contains 16 residues. CDR3 sequence (DNA): TGCGCCAGCAGCTTCACTCTTAGCGGGAGTGCTGAGACCCAGTACTTC. Protein product: CASSFTLSGSAETQYF.

This clonotype was seen a single time. The chain carries TRBV5-4 and TRBJ2-1; possible D gene TRBD1, 5 bases. The CDR3 spans 14 residues. Per the germline V gene, CDR1 is SGHNT and CDR2 is YYREEE (reference sequence). Trimming left V 4 bases short and J 5 bases short, with 13 bases between. This chain's CDR3 is CASSPPDSDNEQFF. The CDR3 DNA sequence: TGTGCCAGCAGCCCCCCCGACAGTGACAATGAGCAGTTCTTC.

This clonotype was observed at least ten times. The gene calls are TRBV27 and TRBJ1-2, with D tentatively TRBD1 (6 bases). The CDR3 is 13 amino acids. The germline V gene encodes CDR1 MNHEY and CDR2 SMNVEV (reference sequence). The ends were cut back, 5 bases at V and 8 bases at J, with 15 bases in the middle. The CDR3 loop is CASSISRTAGYTF. In DNA, the CDR3 is TGTGCCAGCAGTATCAGCCGGACAGCCGGCTACACCTTC.

This clonotype was seen at least ten times. J is TRBJ2-1 and V is TRBV5-1; 8 bases line up with TRBD1. Trimming cost V 2 bases and J 0 bases; bases outside gene matches: 13. This CDR3 is 19 amino acids long. The germline V gene has CDR1 SGHRS and CDR2 YFSETQ. CDR3 nucleotide sequence: TGCGCCAGCAGCTTAGGGACAGGCGGTTCTTTAAGCTCCTACAATGAGCAGTTCTTC. This gives the protein CASSLGTGGSLSSYNEQFF.

This clonotype was counted many times. The chain joins TRBV29-1 to TRBJ1-2; D is unresolved. V was pared by 4 bases and J by 3 bases, with 12 bases between. Per the germline V gene, CDR1 is SQVTM and CDR2 is ANQGSEA. This CDR3 region has 13 residues. CDR3: CSVAISLDYGYTF. The CDR3 DNA is TGCAGCGTTGCCATCAGTCTAGACTATGGCTACACCTTC.

A word on this clonotype: The junction does not match germline at one end; this may be a read error. The chain recombines TRBV7-6 with TRBJ2-1; D unclear. Looked up from germline, CDR1 is SGHVS and CDR2 is FNYEAQ. CDR3 length: 17 residues. In nucleotides, the CDR3 is TGTGCCAGCAGTTTAGTCCCTACCTCTAATAACTACAATGAGCAGTTCTTC. Amino acid sequence: CASSLVPTSNNYNEQFF.

In the case of this clonotype: One base away lies a much larger clone, so this may be a sequencing read error. The CDR3 does not end in the conserved phenylalanine or tryptophan, so this is likely a read error. The rearrangement uses TRBV4-3 and TRBJ2-3; TRBD2 matches at 9 bases. The CDR3 runs 17 residues. Per germline, CDR1 LGHNA and CDR2 YSLEER. The V and J ends lost 4 bases and 0 bases, in that order; junction bases with no gene match: 8. CDR3: CASSPKGLAGSTDTQYL. The CDR3, as DNA: TGCGCCAGCAGCCCTAAGGGGCTAGCGGGGAGCACAGATACGCAGTATTTG.

This clonotype was counted at least ten times. The chain couples TRBV27 to TRBJ2-1, with 11 bases fitting TRBD2. The junction had 5 bases not matched to a gene; V was cut back by 0 bases and J by 10 bases. Germline lookup yields CDR1 MNHEY and CDR2 SMNVEV (reference sequence). The CDR3 totals 15 residues. CDR3 nucleotides: TGTGCCAGCAGTTTATCTAGCGGGAGGGCCAGAGAGCAGTTCTTC. Translation gives CASSLSSGRAREQFF.